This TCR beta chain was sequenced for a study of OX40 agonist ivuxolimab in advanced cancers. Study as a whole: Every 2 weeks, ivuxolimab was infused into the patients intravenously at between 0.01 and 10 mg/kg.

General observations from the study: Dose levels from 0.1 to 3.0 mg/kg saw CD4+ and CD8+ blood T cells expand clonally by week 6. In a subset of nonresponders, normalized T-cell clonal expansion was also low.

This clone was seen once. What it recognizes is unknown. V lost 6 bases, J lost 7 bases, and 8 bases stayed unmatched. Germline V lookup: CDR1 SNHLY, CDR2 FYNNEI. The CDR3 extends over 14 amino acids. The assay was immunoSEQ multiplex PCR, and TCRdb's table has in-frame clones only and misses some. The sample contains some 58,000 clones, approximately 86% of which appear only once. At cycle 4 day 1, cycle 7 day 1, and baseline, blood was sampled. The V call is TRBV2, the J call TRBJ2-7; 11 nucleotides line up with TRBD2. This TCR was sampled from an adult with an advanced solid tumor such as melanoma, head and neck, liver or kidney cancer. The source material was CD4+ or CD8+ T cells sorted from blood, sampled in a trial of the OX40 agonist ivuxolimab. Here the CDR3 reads CASSLAGGTGEQYF. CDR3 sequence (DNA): TGTGCCAGCAGCCTAGCGGGAGGAACAGGGGAGCAGTACTTC.